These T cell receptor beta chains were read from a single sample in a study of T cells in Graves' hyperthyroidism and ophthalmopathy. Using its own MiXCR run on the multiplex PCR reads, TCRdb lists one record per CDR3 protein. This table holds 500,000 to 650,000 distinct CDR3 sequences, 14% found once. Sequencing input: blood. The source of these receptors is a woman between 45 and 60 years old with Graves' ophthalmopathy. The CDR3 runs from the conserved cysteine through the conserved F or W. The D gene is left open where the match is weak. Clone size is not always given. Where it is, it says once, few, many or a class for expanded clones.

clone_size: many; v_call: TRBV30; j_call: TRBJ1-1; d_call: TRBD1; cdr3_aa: CAWGDREAEAFF; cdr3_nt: TGTGCCTGGGGTGACAGGGAGGCTGAAGCTTTCTTT
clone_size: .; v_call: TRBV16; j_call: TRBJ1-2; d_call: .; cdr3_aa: CASSQLQVANYGYTF; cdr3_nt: TGTGCCAGCAGCCAATTGCAGGTAGCTAACTATGGCTACACCTTC
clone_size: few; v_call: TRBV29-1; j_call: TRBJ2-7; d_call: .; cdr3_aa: CSVEGITRTGSYEQYF; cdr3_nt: TGCAGCGTTGAAGGGATAACTAGGACGGGATCCTACGAGCAGTACTTC
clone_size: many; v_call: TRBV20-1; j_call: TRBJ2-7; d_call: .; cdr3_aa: CSARDLRGVSYEQYF; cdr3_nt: TGCAGTGCTAGAGACCTAAGGGGGGTCTCCTACGAGCAGTACTTC
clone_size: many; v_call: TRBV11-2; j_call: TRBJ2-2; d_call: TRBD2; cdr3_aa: CASSPLAGGFGELFF; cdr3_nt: TGTGCCAGCAGCCCTCTAGCGGGAGGTTTCGGGGAGCTGTTTTTT
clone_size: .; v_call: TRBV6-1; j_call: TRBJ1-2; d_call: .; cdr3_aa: CASRQAATGGYTF; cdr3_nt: TGTGCCAGTCGACAGGCAGCCACGGGTGGCTACACCTTC
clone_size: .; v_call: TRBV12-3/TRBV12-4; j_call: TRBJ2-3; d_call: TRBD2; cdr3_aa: CASSGPAGGPDTQYF; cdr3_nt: TGTGCCAGCAGCGGACCAGCGGGAGGGCCAGATACGCAGTATTTT
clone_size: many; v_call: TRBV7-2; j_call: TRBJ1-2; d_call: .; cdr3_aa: CASSLATDGHYGYTF; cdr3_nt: TGTGCCAGCAGCTTAGCTACCGACGGACACTATGGCTACACCTTC
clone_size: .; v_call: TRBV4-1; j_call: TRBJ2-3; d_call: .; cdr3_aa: CASSLLGVGTDTQYF; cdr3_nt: TGCGCCAGCAGCTTGTTGGGGGTTGGCACAGATACGCAGTATTTT
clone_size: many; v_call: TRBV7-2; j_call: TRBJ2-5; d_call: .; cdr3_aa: CASSTWGETQYF; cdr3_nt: TGTGCCAGCAGCACCTGGGGGGAGACCCAGTACTTC
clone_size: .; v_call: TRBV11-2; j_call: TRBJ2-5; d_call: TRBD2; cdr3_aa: CASNLGAAGGFGETQYF; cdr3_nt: TGTGCCAGCAACCTAGGTGCTGCGGGAGGGTTTGGGGAGACCCAGTACTTC
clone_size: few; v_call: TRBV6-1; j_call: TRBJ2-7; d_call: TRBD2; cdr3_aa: CATSGTSFYEQYF; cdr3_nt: TGTGCCACTTCCGGGACTAGCTTCTACGAGCAGTACTTC
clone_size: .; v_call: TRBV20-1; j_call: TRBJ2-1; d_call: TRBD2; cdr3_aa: CSARTSGTTLSYNEQFF; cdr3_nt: TGCAGTGCTAGGACTAGCGGGACTACCCTCTCCTACAATGAGCAGTTCTTC
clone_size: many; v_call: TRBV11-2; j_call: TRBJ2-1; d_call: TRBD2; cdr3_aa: CASSSQREGSYNEQFF; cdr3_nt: TGTGCCAGCAGCTCCCAGCGGGAAGGCTCCTACAATGAGCAGTTCTTC
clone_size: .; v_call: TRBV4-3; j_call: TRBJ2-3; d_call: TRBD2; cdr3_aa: CASSQRLAGGYTDTQYF; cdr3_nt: TGCGCCAGCAGCCAACGACTAGCGGGAGGGTACACAGATACGCAGTATTTT
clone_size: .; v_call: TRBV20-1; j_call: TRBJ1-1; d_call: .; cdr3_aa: CSARTLGDVTFF; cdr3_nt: TGCAGTGCTAGAACTCTGGGGGACGTGACTTTCTTT
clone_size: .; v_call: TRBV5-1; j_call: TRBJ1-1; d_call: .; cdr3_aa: CASSLGSLEAFF; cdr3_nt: TGCGCCAGCAGCTTGGGAAGTCTTGAAGCTTTCTTT
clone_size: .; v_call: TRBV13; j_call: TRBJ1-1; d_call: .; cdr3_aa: CASSPGGEGGTEAFF; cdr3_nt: TGTGCCAGCAGCCCCGGGGGGGAAGGGGGCACTGAAGCTTTCTTT
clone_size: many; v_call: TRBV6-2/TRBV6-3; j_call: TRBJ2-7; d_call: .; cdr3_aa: CASSQAHEQYF; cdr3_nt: TGTGCCAGCAGCCAAGCCCACGAGCAGTACTTC
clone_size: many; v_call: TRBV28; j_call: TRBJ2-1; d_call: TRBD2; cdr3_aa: CASSPAGGYNEQFF; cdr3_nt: TGTGCCAGCAGTCCCGCGGGAGGCTACAATGAGCAGTTCTTC
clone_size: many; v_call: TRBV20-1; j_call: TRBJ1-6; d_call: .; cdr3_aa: CSAGDLANSPLHF; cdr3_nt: TGCAGTGCTGGGGACTTAGCAAATTCACCCCTCCACTTT
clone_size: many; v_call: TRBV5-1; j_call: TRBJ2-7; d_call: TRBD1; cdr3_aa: CASSLVGQGAYEQYF; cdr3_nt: TGCGCCAGCAGCTTGGTAGGACAGGGAGCCTACGAGCAGTACTTC
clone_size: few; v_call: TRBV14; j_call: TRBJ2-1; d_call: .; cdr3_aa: CASSQDATGGRSGRNEQFF; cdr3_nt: TGTGCCAGCAGCCAAGATGCGACAGGGGGCCGGAGCGGGAGGAATGAGCAGTTCTTC